The clone carrying this TCR beta chain was counted a few times. Antigen unknown. The data were taken from a study of T-cell memory formation after mild COVID-19. Study overall: Clustering of TCRs was largely donor specific.

From the 5' RACE reads, TCRdb called clonotypes with MiXCR, one entry per CDR3 protein. This sample has more than 250,000 distinct CDR3 sequences; around 15% occur once, and the top ten carry roughly 24%. V lost 2 bases, J lost 6 bases, and 7 bases lay in between. CDR1 and CDR2 from the germline V gene are MGHDK and SYGVNS. The CDR3 loop spans 12 amino acids. Whole-study results and caveats: Several responding clones turned up in pre-infection memory, indicating that cross-reactive memory may have taken part. Contracting clones from day 15 to 85 showed balanced CD4/CD8; later expanders favored CD4+. The authors left the SARS-CoV-2 specificity of second-wave clones peaking on day 37 unconfirmed.

The TCR originated in a man aged 18 to 30 who had mild COVID-19 (a few samples of this study predate the infection). Cell type and time point are not known. The rearrangement links TRBV25-1 to TRBJ1-2; D unclear. Specimen: PBMCs or a T cell subset sorted from them (not recorded which). The CDR3, as DNA: TGTGCCAGCAGTGAAGGCCTAAATGGCTACACCTTC. Protein: CASSEGLNGYTF.